This paragraph covers one T cell receptor beta chain sequence. This specimen comes from a study of blood T cell repertoires in COVID-19. Looking at the study overall: PBMCs, B-cell-depleted T cells, or T cells provided the cDNA or gDNA that made up the material.

Germline V gives CDR1 SGHTA, CDR2 FQGNSA. Between the trimmed V and J ends, which lost 6 bases and 0 bases, there was a span of 11 bases. The CDR3 is made up of 15 amino acids. The repertoire was sequenced with immunoSEQ multiplex PCR; TCRdb's copy has only in-frame clones and lacks some. The table has 270,000 or so clones, about four fifths seen once; the top ten hold more than 3%. Participants were aged roughly 18 to 90 years from approximately 24 US areas. Participant reports of clinical history set cohort assignment. Cohort 3 recovery required two negative PCRs, clearance, or symptom resolution. This clonotype was obtained from a man aged 50 to 59 who had recovered from COVID-19. The chain joins TRBV7-2 to TRBJ1-4, with D perhaps matching TRBD1 (6 bases). The sequencing input was PBMCs or T cells enriched from blood (not recorded which). The CDR3 protein is CASRGGGATNEKLFF. The CDR3 DNA reads as TGTGCCAGCAGGGGAGGGGGGGCAACTAATGAAAAACTGTTTTTT.